This note documents a single TCR beta chain sequence. Its antigen remains unknown. The source of the sample is a study of siplizumab effects on memory and regulatory T cells. This table comes from immunoSEQ multiplex PCR, and its TCRdb copy is limited to in-frame clones, with some not included. The sample records more than 60,000 clones, 93% being singletons. V gave up 6 bases and J gave up 6 bases, with 12 bases separating them. Germline assignment: CDR1 WNHNN and CDR2 SYGVQD (reference sequence). The CDR3 extends over 12 amino acids. General study points: A minor fraction of alloreactive clones, and no more, mapped to unstimulated subsets. Apparently key alloresponse contributors, naive T cells also seemed more diverse than memory cells.

The source material was CD8+ T cells sorted from blood. The rearrangement joins TRBV10-1 to TRBJ2-7, with a tentative D call TRBD2 (5 bases). The receptor's source is a human donor in good health. The CDR3 nucleotides read TGCGCCAGCAGGACTGACTACGGCGAGCAGTACTTC. Protein sequence: CASRTDYGEQYF.